The subject of this entry is one TCR beta chain. The antigen this receptor binds is unknown. No much larger clone exists at a distance of one base, and base qualities are not known. V ends up 4 bases short and J 3 bases short, with an unmatched junction base count of 12. CDR1 and CDR2 were assigned from the germline V gene as MNHNS and SASEGT. CDR3 length: 17 amino acids, cysteine to phenylalanine. Only the CDR3 DNA stays, 51 bases, in frame from base 1. This sample was included in a study of T cell repertoires and HLA-DP antigens (dated by TCRdb to 2017 to 2018). General notes on the study: An in vitro model of CD4+ T cell alloreactivity against allogeneic HLA-DP presented by transduced HeLa cells was used in the study. One alloantigen differed from self by one peptide-binding groove amino acid, whereas the other differed by ten, modelling structurally similar versus dissimilar alloantigens. Of the three donors, two were male and one was female, with ages ranging from the 18-to-29 band to the 60-to-69 band. Average DNA input was about 220 ng for sorted CD137+CD4+ samples, compared with about 1.2 ug for pre-culture CD4+ samples. Results and caveats for the whole study, not just this receptor: Clones undetected before culture had an average cumulative frequency of roughly 35% against one allele versus around 49% against the other. Sorted CD137+ cells showed similar clonality against both alloantigens, at 0.35 to 0.4, which was much higher than the approximately 0.04 seen in pre-culture samples. Separate analysis of naive and memory CD4+ repertoires was not performed. The study was limited by having only a few donors, by relying on a non-physiological HeLa antigen-presenting system, and by using total CD4+ responder cells.

TCRB CDR3 regions were amplified with the immunoSEQ multiplex PCR using forward primers for 54 TRBV segments and reverse primers for 13 TRBJ segments. Deep resolution, with a target of a few hundred thousand T cell genomes, was applied to the sequencing of pre-culture CD4+ samples. Sequencing of the amplicons on an Illumina HiSeq System generated 87 bp reads spanning the CDR3. Concerning the study's data processing: PCR and sequencing errors in the reads were corrected, and CDR3 regions were defined by aligning to IMGT reference sequences. Template and unique rearrangement counts were estimated using synthetic template pools. Clonality was computed as 1 minus Pielou's evenness. Richness was estimated with the Daley-Smith estimator. Morisita's index was used to measure repertoire overlap. Clones present in cultured samples but not detected in the pre-culture repertoire of the same donor were defined as low-abundance clones. TCRdb carries this immuneACCESS record with in-frame sequences only. Its versions omit some clonotypes, under half of them owing to an unresolved V gene in the studies checked, with the rest unexplained. V and J calls plus clone size are reproduced from that table; the DNA served to infer D and trimming. The sample records about 110,000 clones, 80% to 95% of which are singletons. In total, the top ten clones hold 0.25% to 0.3% of the sample.

Magnetic bead negative selection was used to isolate untouched CD4+ T cells from Ficoll-separated PBMC, with an average purity of approximately 98%. Magnetic beads were used to isolate untouched CD4+ T cells from Ficoll-separated PBMC, giving roughly 98% purity with negligible CD8+ contamination. Peripheral blood mononuclear cells came from the buffy coats of a few healthy blood donors, who served as the study's donors. CMV seronegative status was shared by all three donors. Genomic DNA was extracted with the DNeasy Blood & Tissue Kit. TCRB sequencing was performed on genomic DNA from sorted CD137+CD4+ cells and pre-culture CD4+ baseline samples from each subject.

This clonotype was obtained from a woman aged 18-30 years in good health and CMV-seronegative. The chain couples TRBV6-1 to TRBJ2-7, with 10 bases aligning to TRBD2. The specimen was CD4+ T cells from PBMCs. The CDR3 in this case is CASSGASGSLRVYEQYF. The DNA reads as follows: TGTGCCAGCAGTGGGGCTAGCGGGAGTTTAAGGGTCTACGAGCAGTACTTC.